This T cell receptor beta chain was sequenced for a study of human T cells and chemical hapten exposure. Overall study findings and caveats: Expanded TCRs formed significantly more large CDR3 similarity clusters than controls.

Time point noted: pre-sensitization, week 0. The treatment here: therapeutic diphenylcyclopropenone sensitization with weekly scalp DPC. This clonotype has more than one count but fewer than ten. Its matching antigen is unknown. The CDR3 covers 15 residues. Germline V gives CDR1 SGHRS, CDR2 YFSETQ. The ends were cut back, 0 bases at V and 4 bases at J, with 12 bases in the middle. In the library, unique molecular identifiers were attached to individual cDNA molecules. As processed by the authors: Sampled TCR counts reached a median of 95,638 per sample, with values ranging from roughly 20,000 to 750,000. From the RACE reads, TCRdb called clonotypes with MiXCR, one entry per CDR3 protein. TCRdb's processing, not the authors', yielded these V and J calls. The sample records around 200,000 distinct CDR3 sequences, roughly 30% being singletons.

The chain couples TRBV5-1 to TRBJ2-3, with TRBD2 as a possible D gene (5 bases). The specimen comprised whole blood, sampled in connection with sensitization to the hapten diphenylcyclopropenone (DPC). The receptor comes from a woman aged 25 to 39 with alopecia areata. Some clones in this sample may be carry-over from other donors' samples. This chain's CDR3 is CASSLDGSGADTQYF. For the CDR3, the DNA is TGCGCCAGCAGCTTGGATGGGTCCGGGGCAGATACGCAGTATTTT.